The present entry profiles one T cell receptor beta chain with its context. Assay used: immunoSEQ multiplex PCR; TCRdb lists only in-frame clones, some missing. The sample yields about 100,000 clones, about 88% seen once. These data are taken from a study of blood T cell repertoires in COVID-19. CDR1 is SGHTA and CDR2 is FQGNSA in the germline V gene. This CDR3 is built from 18 residues. V shed 4 bases and J 2 bases; nucleotides not matched to a gene: 11. Input material: peripheral blood. The genes are TRBV7-2 and TRBJ2-3, with 11 bases lining up with TRBD2. The sequence came from a man aged 25 to 40 in a cohort sampled during active COVID-19. The CDR3 nucleotides read TGTGCCAGCAGCTCACTAGCGGGGGTTCGGTACGACACAGATACGCAGTATTTT. Translating it yields CASSSLAGVRYDTDTQYF.